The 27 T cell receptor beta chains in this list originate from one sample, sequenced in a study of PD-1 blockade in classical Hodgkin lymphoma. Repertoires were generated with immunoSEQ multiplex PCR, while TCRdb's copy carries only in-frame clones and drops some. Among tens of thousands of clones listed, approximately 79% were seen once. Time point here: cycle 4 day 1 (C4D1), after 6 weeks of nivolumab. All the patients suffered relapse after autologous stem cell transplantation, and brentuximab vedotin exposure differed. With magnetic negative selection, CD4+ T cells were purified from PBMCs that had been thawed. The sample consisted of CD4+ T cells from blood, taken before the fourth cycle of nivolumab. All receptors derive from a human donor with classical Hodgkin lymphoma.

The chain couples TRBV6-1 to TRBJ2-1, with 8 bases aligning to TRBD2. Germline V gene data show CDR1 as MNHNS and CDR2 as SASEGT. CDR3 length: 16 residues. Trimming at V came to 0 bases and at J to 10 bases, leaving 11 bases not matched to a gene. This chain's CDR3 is CASSEAYSGDGGEQFF. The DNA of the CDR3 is TGTGCCAGCAGTGAAGCCTATAGCGGGGACGGTGGAGAGCAGTTCTTC.

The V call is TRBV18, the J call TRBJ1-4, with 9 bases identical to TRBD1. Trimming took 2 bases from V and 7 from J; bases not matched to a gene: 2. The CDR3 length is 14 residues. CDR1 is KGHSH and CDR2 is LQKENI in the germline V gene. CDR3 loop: CASSPSGQGEKLFF. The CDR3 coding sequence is TGTGCCAGCTCACCATCGGGACAGGGTGAAAAACTGTTTTTT. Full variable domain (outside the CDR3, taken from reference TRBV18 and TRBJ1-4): NAGVMQNPRHLVRRRGQEARLRCSPMKGHSHVYWYRQLPEEGLKFMVYLQKENIIDESGMPKERFSAEFPKEGPSILRIQQVVRGDSAAYFCASSPSGQGEKLFFGSGTQLSVL.

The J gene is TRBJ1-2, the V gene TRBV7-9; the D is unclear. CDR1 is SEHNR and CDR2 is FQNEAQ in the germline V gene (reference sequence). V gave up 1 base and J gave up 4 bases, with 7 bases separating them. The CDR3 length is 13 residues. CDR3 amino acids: CASSLGSIYGYTF. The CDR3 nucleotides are TGTGCCAGCAGCTTAGGAAGTATCTATGGCTACACCTTC.

In nucleotides, the CDR3 is TGTGCCAGTAGTGATGAGGGGACAGGGTACCAAGAGACCCAGTACTTC. Translated: CASSDEGTGYQETQYF. The genes are TRBV19 and TRBJ2-5; TRBD1 matches at 9 bases. CDR1 and CDR2 (germline): LNHDA, SQIVND (reference sequence). V gave up 5 bases and J gave up 0 bases; unmatched junction bases: 7. The CDR3 has 16 amino acids.

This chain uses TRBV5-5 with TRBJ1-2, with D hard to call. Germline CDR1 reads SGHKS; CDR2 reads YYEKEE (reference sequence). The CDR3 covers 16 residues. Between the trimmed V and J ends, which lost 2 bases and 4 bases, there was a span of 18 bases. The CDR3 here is CASSLGQDLLIYGYTF. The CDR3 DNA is TGTGCCAGCAGCTTAGGGCAGGACCTTTTGATCTATGGCTACACCTTC.

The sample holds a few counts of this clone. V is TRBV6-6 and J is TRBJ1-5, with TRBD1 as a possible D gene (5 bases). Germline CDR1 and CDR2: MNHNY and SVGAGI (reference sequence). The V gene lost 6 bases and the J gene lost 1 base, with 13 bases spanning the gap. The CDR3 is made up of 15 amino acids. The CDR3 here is CASSHWGHSNQPQHF. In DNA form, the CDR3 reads TGTGCCAGCAGCCATTGGGGCCACAGCAATCAGCCCCAGCATTTT.

CDR3 nucleotides: TGTGCCAGCTCACCAAGACAGACTACCCAAGAGACCCAGTACTTC. Translating it yields CASSPRQTTQETQYF. V usage is TRBV18 and J usage is TRBJ2-5; D tentatively fits TRBD1 or TRBD2 (5 bases each). The CDR3 extends over 15 amino acids. V was shortened by 2 bases and J by 1 base, with 11 bases between the two germline ends. Germline V lookup: CDR1 KGHSH, CDR2 LQKENI.

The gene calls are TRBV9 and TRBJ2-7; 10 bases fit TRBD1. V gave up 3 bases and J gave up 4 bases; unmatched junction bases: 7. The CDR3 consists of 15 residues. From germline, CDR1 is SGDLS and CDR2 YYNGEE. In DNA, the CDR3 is TGTGCCAGCAGCGAACGGGACAGGGGTCATTACGAGCAGTACTTC. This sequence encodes CASSERDRGHYEQYF.

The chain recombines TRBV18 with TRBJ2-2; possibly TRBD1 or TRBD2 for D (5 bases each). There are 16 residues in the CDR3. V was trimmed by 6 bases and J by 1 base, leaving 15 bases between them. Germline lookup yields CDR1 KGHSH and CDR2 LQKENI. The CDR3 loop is CASSPQGDLNTGELFF. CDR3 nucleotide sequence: TGTGCCAGCTCCCCTCAAGGGGACCTGAACACCGGGGAGCTGTTTTTT.

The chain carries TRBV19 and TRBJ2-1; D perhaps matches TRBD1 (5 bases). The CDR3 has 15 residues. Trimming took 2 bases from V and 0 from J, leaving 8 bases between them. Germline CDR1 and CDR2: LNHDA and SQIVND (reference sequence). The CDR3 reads CASSIFRASYNEQFF. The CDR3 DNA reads TGTGCCAGTAGTATATTCAGGGCCTCCTACAATGAGCAGTTCTTC.

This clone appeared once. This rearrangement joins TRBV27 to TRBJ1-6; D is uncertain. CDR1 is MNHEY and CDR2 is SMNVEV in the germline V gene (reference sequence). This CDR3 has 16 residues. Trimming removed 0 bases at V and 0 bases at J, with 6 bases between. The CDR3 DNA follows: TGTGCCAGCAGTTTATCGCGGAGCTCCTATAATTCACCCCTCCACTTT. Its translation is CASSLSRSSYNSPLHF.

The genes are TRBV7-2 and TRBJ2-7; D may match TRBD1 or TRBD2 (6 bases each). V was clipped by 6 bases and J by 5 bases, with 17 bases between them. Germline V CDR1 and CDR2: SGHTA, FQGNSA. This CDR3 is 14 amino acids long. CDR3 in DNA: TGTGCCAGCAGTTTAAGGGGGGCCCCCAACGAGCAGTACTTC. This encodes CASSLRGAPNEQYF.

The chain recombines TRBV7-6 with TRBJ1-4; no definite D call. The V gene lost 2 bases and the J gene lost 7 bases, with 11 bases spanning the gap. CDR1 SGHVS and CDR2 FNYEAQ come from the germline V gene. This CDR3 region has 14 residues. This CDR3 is CASSLNPGSEKLFF. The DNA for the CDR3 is TGTGCCAGCAGCTTAAACCCCGGAAGTGAAAAACTGTTTTTT.

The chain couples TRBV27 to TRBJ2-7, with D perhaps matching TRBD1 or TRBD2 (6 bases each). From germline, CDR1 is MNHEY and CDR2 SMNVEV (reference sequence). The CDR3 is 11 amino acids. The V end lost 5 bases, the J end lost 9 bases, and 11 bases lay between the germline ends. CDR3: CASSLGGRQYF. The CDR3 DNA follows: TGTGCCAGCAGTCTAGGGGGGAGGCAGTACTTC.

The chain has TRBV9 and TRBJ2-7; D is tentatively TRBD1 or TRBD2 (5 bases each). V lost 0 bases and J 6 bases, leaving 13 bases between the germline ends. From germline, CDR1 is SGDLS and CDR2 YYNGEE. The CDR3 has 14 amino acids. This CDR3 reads CASSVGTGTLEQYF. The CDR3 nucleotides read TGTGCCAGCAGCGTAGGTACGGGGACCCTCGAGCAGTACTTC.

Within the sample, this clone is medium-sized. In nucleotides, the CDR3 is TGTGCCAGCACTTCTCCAGGGAATTCACCCCTCCACTTT. Protein sequence: CASTSPGNSPLHF. This rearrangement joins TRBV7-8 to TRBJ1-6; D is perhaps TRBD1 (5 bases). In germline, CDR1 is SGHVS, CDR2 FQNEAQ. Trimming left V 7 bases short and J 7 bases short, with 11 bases between. This CDR3 region has 13 residues.

Here the CDR3 reads CASTFLSGGLLTGELFF. The CDR3 DNA sequence: TGCGCCAGCACTTTTCTCTCGGGGGGCCTCCTCACCGGGGAGCTGTTTTTT. V and J are TRBV5-1 and TRBJ2-2; TRBD2 might be the D (7 bases). Between the trimmed V and J ends, which lost 6 bases and 4 bases, there was a span of 22 bases. CDR1 is SGHRS and CDR2 is YFSETQ in the germline V gene. The CDR3 covers 17 residues.

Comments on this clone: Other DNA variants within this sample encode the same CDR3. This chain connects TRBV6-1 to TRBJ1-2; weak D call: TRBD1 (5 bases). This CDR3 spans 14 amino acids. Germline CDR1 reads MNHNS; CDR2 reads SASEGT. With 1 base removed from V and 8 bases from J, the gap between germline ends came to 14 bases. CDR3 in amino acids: CASSEDGREYGYTF. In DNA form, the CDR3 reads TGTGCCAGCAGTGAAGATGGCAGGGAGTACGGCTACACCTTC.

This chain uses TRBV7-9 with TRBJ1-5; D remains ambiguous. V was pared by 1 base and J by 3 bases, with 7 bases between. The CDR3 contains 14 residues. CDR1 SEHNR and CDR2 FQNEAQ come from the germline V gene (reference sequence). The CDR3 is CASSLVGVNQPQHF. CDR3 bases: TGTGCCAGCAGCTTAGTTGGGGTCAATCAGCCCCAGCATTTT.

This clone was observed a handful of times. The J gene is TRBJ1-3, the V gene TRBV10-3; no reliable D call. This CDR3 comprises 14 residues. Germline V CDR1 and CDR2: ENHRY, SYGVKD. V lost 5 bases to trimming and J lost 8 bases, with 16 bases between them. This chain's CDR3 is CAISPTDYADTIYF. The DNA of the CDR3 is TGTGCCATCAGTCCGACGGACTACGCGGACACCATATATTTT.

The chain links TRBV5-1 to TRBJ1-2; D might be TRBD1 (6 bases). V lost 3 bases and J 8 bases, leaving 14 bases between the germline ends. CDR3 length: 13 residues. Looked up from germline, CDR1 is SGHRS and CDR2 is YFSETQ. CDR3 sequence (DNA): TGCGCCAGCAGCTCGACAGGAATAGAGGGCTACACCTTC. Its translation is CASSSTGIEGYTF.

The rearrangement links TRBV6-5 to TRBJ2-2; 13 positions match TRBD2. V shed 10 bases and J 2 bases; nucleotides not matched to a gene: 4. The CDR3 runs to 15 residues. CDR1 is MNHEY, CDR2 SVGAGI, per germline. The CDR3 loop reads CATGLAGENTGELFF. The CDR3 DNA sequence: TGTGCCACCGGACTAGCGGGGGAAAACACCGGGGAGCTGTTTTTT.

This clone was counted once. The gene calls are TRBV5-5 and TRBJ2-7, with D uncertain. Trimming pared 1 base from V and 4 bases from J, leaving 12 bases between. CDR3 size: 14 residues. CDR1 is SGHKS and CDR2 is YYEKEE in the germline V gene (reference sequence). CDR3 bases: TGTGCCAGCAGCTTGAACTCCCTACCTTACGAGCAGTACTTC. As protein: CASSLNSLPYEQYF.

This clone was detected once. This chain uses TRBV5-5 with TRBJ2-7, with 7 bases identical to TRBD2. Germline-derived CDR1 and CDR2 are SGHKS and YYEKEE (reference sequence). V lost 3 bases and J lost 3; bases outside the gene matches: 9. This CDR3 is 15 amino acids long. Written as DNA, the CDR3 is TGTGCCAGCAGCTCTCACTGGGGACTATTCTACGAGCAGTACTTC. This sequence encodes CASSSHWGLFYEQYF.

As DNA, the CDR3 is TGTGCCAGCAGAAAAGGGTGGACTGAAGCTTTCTTT. Its protein is CASRKGWTEAFF. The chain combines TRBV28 with TRBJ1-1; no firm D call. V lost 6 bases, J lost 5 bases, and 10 bases lay in between. Germline CDR1 MDHEN, CDR2 SYDVKM. This CDR3 contains 12 residues.

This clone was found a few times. The chain's CDR3 is CASAGSNTEAFF. CDR3 coding DNA: TGTGCCAGCGCGGGATCGAACACTGAAGCTTTCTTT. The chain is built from TRBV6-1 and TRBJ1-1; D is unclear. This CDR3 has 12 amino acids. V lost 8 bases and J 1 base, leaving 8 bases between the germline ends. Germline CDR1 MNHNS, CDR2 SASEGT.

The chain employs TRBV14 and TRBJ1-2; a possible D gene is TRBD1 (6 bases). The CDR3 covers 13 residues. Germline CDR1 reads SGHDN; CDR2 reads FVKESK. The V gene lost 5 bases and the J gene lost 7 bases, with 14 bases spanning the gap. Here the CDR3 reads CASSKNGGVGYTF. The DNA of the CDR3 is TGTGCCAGCAGCAAAAACGGGGGCGTTGGCTACACCTTC.